This T cell receptor beta chain originates from a study of cytomegalovirus exposure and HLA in healthy donors. Overall study findings and caveats: According to a later analysis, donors in an Asian-associated ancestry cluster reportedly had fewer N-insertions than the approximately 620-donor mean.

Turning to this clone: Antigen specificity is unknown.

Primers included in the PCR were 60 Vbeta and 13 Jbeta primers. Assay used: immunoSEQ multiplex PCR; TCRdb lists only in-frame clones, some missing. Of tens of thousands of clones listed, roughly 90% are singletons. The sample comprised PBMCs. This TCR was recovered from a woman between 18 and 30 years old in good health and CMV-seronegative.

The CDR3 sequence: CAWSPTIHGYTF. CDR3 DNA sequence: TGTGCCTGGAGCCCAACTATACATGGCTACACCTTC. This sequence joins TRBV30 and TRBJ1-2; the D is unclear. Germline lookup yields CDR1 GTSNPN and CDR2 SVGIG (reference sequence). The CDR3 is made up of 12 amino acids. Trimming removed 3 bases at V and 6 bases at J, with 11 bases between.